A single sample is the source of the 27 T cell receptor beta chains below, sequenced in a study of cytomegalovirus exposure and HLA in healthy donors. Both 60 Vbeta primers and 13 Jbeta primers went into the PCR. TCRdb's copy holds only in-frame clones and misses some; the assay was immunoSEQ multiplex PCR. This sample has some 200,000 clones; about 80% occur once, and the top ten carry more than 2%. Material for sequencing was PBMCs. The receptors originated from a woman under 40 in good health and CMV-seropositive.

The V gene is TRBV6-1, the J gene TRBJ1-5; D might be TRBD1 (5 bases). Germline V CDR1 and CDR2: MNHNS, SASEGT. Trimming removed 3 bases from V and 5 bases from J, with 11 bases in between. This CDR3 is 14 amino acids long. The CDR3 sequence: CASSEGTPDQPQHF. CDR3 DNA sequence: TGTGCCAGCAGTGAGGGGACTCCTGATCAGCCCCAGCATTTT.

The J gene is TRBJ2-1, the V gene TRBV7-8, with 8 bases matching TRBD1. CDR3 length equals 13 residues. Germline trimming cut 6 bases from V and 7 bases from J; bases unmatched to any gene: 5. Germline V CDR1 and CDR2: SGHVS, FQNEAQ. The DNA for the CDR3 is TGTGCCAGCAGACGGGACAGGTGGAATGAGCAGTTCTTC. Its protein is CASRRDRWNEQFF.

J is TRBJ2-2 and V is TRBV10-1; weak D call: TRBD1 (6 bases). Looked up from germline, CDR1 is WNHNN and CDR2 is SYGVQD (reference sequence). The germline V and J ends were trimmed by 3 bases and 4 bases, with 12 bases remaining between them. The length of the CDR3 is 15 residues. The CDR3 nucleotides are TGCGCCAGCAGTGAACATCCCAGGGGCACCGGGGAGCTGTTTTTT. Residues: CASSEHPRGTGELFF.

This rearrangement joins TRBV19 to TRBJ2-7; D call uncertain. The CDR3 has 12 amino acids. Trimming left V 4 bases short and J 2 bases short, with 6 bases between. Germline loops: CDR1 LNHDA, CDR2 SQIVND (reference sequence). CDR3 region: CASSSGAYEQYF. The CDR3 DNA reads as TGTGCCAGTAGTAGCGGAGCCTACGAGCAGTACTTC. Filled out from reference TRBV19 and TRBJ2-7, the complete variable domain reads DGGITQSPKYLFRKEGQNVTLSCEQNLNHDAMYWYRQDPGQGLRLIYYSQIVNDFQKGDIAEGYSVSREKKESFPLTVTSAQKNPTAFYLCASSSGAYEQYFGPGTRLTVT.

The rearrangement uses TRBV2 and TRBJ1-5; D is undetermined. Trimming removed 7 bases from V and 0 bases from J, with 7 bases in between. This CDR3 is 13 amino acids long. The germline V gene encodes CDR1 SNHLY and CDR2 FYNNEI. CDR3 DNA sequence: TGTGCCAGCACTCGGGATAGCAATCAGCCCCAGCATTTT. This codes for CASTRDSNQPQHF.

The table lists this clone with many counts. The rearrangement joins TRBV7-9 to TRBJ1-1; 7 positions agree with TRBD1. This CDR3 comprises 15 residues. Germline values: CDR1 SEHNR, CDR2 FQNEAQ (reference sequence). J gave up 7 bases and V 5 bases, and 13 bases lay outside the gene matches. The CDR3 bases are TGTGCCAGCAGCCCCCCCTTTAGGACAGGTAATGAAGCTTTCTTT. This gives the protein CASSPPFRTGNEAFF.

Regarding this clone: A junction end diverges from the germline sequence, so it may reflect a read error. The sample has other DNA sequences that encode this CDR3 too. CDR3 sequence: CASSNVLGGVYEKLFF. DNA of the CDR3: TGTGCCAGCAGCAACGTCCTCGGGGGTGTTTATGAAAAACTGTTCTTT. This chain joins TRBV5-6 and TRBJ1-4; possibly TRBD1 for D (5 bases). Germline V lookup: CDR1 SGHDT, CDR2 YYEEEE. This CDR3 spans 16 amino acids.

The chain is built from TRBV7-6 and TRBJ2-2; 9 nucleotides line up with TRBD1. Germline V lookup: CDR1 SGHVS, CDR2 FNYEAQ. The CDR3 is made up of 14 amino acids. V was pared by 6 bases and J by 3 bases, with 2 bases of the junction left unmatched. In nucleotides, the CDR3 is TGTGCCAGCAGGAGGACAGGGGACACCGGGGAGCTGTTTTTT. Amino acids: CASRRTGDTGELFF.

This chain joins TRBV30 and TRBJ2-1, with D uncertain. Germline loops: CDR1 GTSNPN, CDR2 SVGIG (reference sequence). The CDR3 loop spans 12 amino acids. V was clipped by 2 bases and J by 6 bases, with 8 bases between them. CDR3 residues: CAWSLARNEQFF. In DNA form, the CDR3 reads TGTGCCTGGAGTCTGGCTCGCAATGAGCAGTTCTTC.

The rearrangement links TRBV2 to TRBJ1-3; 8 positions agree with TRBD1. Unmatched junction bases numbered 4, after V lost 8 bases and J lost 1 base. CDR1 is SNHLY and CDR2 is FYNNEI in the germline V gene. The CDR3 loop spans 14 amino acids. For the CDR3, the DNA is TGTGCCAGCCGGACAGGGAATTCTGGAAACACCATATATTTT. It yields the protein CASRTGNSGNTIYF.

The CDR3 coding sequence is TGTGCCACCAGCAGAGATGGCTTTACCAACAATGAGCAGTTCTTC. Its protein is CATSRDGFTNNEQFF. The genes are TRBV15 and TRBJ2-1; D is unresolved. V lost 0 bases and J lost 5, with 11 bases in between. Germline V gene sequence: CDR1 LNHNV, CDR2 YYDKDF (reference sequence). There are 15 residues in the CDR3.

This chain connects TRBV10-2 to TRBJ2-7; tentative D call: TRBD2 (5 bases). Trimming cost V 8 bases and J 3 bases, with 14 bases left between them. This CDR3 has 13 amino acids. Germline-derived CDR1 and CDR2 are WSHSY and SAAADI. The CDR3 DNA reads as TGCGCCAGCCGGGGAAGGGCGAACTACGAGCAGTACTTC. Protein sequence: CASRGRANYEQYF.

This clone appeared a few times. Other nucleotide sequences in the sample specify the same CDR3. The chain joins TRBV5-8 to TRBJ2-7; tentatively, D is TRBD1 (6 bases). Germline lookup yields CDR1 SGHTS and CDR2 YDEGEE. V was cut by 0 bases and J by 3 bases, with 7 bases left in between. The CDR3 is 13 residues long. Here the CDR3 reads CASSLGTDYEQYF. The CDR3 DNA reads TGTGCCAGCAGCTTGGGGACAGACTACGAGCAGTACTTC.

This clone was counted between two and nine times. The chain links TRBV2 to TRBJ2-3, with 13 bases that match TRBD2. The germline V gene has CDR1 SNHLY and CDR2 FYNNEI. There are 16 residues in the CDR3. The ends lost 6 bases at V and 4 bases at J; junction bases unmatched: 7. The CDR3 loop reads CASSLTTSGRADTQYF. In DNA form, the CDR3 reads TGTGCCAGCAGCTTAACCACTAGCGGGAGGGCAGATACGCAGTATTTT.

The chain couples TRBV4-3 to TRBJ1-2; D perhaps matches TRBD1 (6 bases). The CDR3 extends over 14 amino acids. Germline V gene lookup returns CDR1 LGHNA and CDR2 YSLEER. Trimming left V 0 bases short and J 4 bases short, with 9 bases between. CDR3 loop: CASSQEQGPYGYTF. The CDR3 DNA follows: TGCGCCAGCAGCCAAGAACAGGGACCCTATGGCTACACCTTC.

The J gene is TRBJ2-7, the V gene TRBV7-2; 9 nucleotides align to TRBD1. Germline V gives CDR1 SGHTA, CDR2 FQGNSA. The junction had 16 bases not matched to a gene; V was cut back by 7 bases and J by 0 bases. The CDR3 runs to 18 residues. The DNA for the CDR3 is TGTGCCAGCACTCCTAAGGGACAGGGTACTATTAGCTCCTACGAGCAGTACTTC. It translates to CASTPKGQGTISSYEQYF. Complete variable domain (other parts from reference TRBV7-2 and TRBJ2-7): GAGVSQSPSNKVTEKGKDVELRCDPISGHTALYWYRQSLGQGLEFLIYFQGNSAPDKSGLPSDRFSAERTGGSVSTLTIQRTQQEDSAVYLCASTPKGQGTISSYEQYFGPGTRLTVT.

The CDR3 reads CASSAHRGLVTDTQYF. DNA for the CDR3: TGTGCCAGCAGCGCCCACAGGGGGCTGGTAACAGATACGCAGTATTTT. The chain joins TRBV9 to TRBJ2-3; 9 nucleotides line up with TRBD1. This CDR3 region has 16 residues. Germline-derived CDR1 and CDR2 are SGDLS and YYNGEE. V shed 3 bases and J 3 bases; nucleotides not matched to a gene: 8.

The gene calls are TRBV19 and TRBJ1-6, with 10 positions matching TRBD1. The V segment lost 3 bases and the J segment 9 bases; nucleotides outside the gene matches: 8. Per the germline V gene, CDR1 is LNHDA and CDR2 is SQIVND (reference sequence). CDR3 length equals 16 residues. The CDR3 sequence is CASSIPKTGGFSPLHF. Written as DNA, the CDR3 is TGTGCCAGTAGTATCCCTAAGACAGGGGGCTTTTCACCCCTCCACTTT. Filled out from reference TRBV19 and TRBJ1-6, the complete variable domain reads DGGITQSPKYLFRKEGQNVTLSCEQNLNHDAMYWYRQDPGQGLRLIYYSQIVNDFQKGDIAEGYSVSREKKESFPLTVTSAQKNPTAFYLCASSIPKTGGFSPLHFGNGTRLTVT.

The chain uses TRBV7-2 and TRBJ2-6; no clear D gene. The CDR3 has 16 residues. Germline V CDR1 and CDR2: SGHTA, FQGNSA. Trimming pared 1 base from V and 0 bases from J, leaving 7 bases between. CDR3 nucleotides: TGTGCCAGCAGCTTAGGGAGTGCCTCTGGGGCCAACGTCCTGACTTTC. It codes for CASSLGSASGANVLTF.

This clone has just one count. The chain employs TRBV4-1 and TRBJ1-2, with D unresolved. The CDR3 is made up of 15 amino acids. Trimming cost V 0 bases and J 2 bases, with 10 bases left between them. Germline CDR1 and CDR2: MGHRA and YSYEKL. CDR3 amino acids: CASSQDEQHNYGYTF. The CDR3 DNA is TGCGCCAGCAGCCAAGATGAACAGCACAACTATGGCTACACCTTC.

CDR3 coding DNA: TGTGCCAGCAGCGGACTTAGCGGGACTCACACAGATACGCAGTATTTT. It encodes CASSGLSGTHTDTQYF. The chain couples TRBV9 to TRBJ2-3; 8 nucleotides agree with TRBD2. J lost 2 bases, V lost 3 bases, and 8 bases had no gene match. Germline assignment: CDR1 SGDLS and CDR2 YYNGEE. This CDR3 comprises 16 residues.

The V gene is TRBV5-1, the J gene TRBJ1-2, with 8 bases that match TRBD1. Per the germline V gene, CDR1 is SGHRS and CDR2 is YFSETQ. V gave up 2 bases and J gave up 6 bases; unmatched junction bases: 12. This CDR3 has 16 amino acids. In DNA form, the CDR3 reads TGCGCCAGCAGCTTAGACCCAGGGGGCAATATAAATGGCTACACCTTC. Its translation: CASSLDPGGNINGYTF.

The rearrangement links TRBV5-5 to TRBJ2-4; D not certain. Germline loops: CDR1 SGHKS, CDR2 YYEKEE (reference sequence). The CDR3 spans 15 residues. With 4 bases removed from V and 2 bases from J, the gap between germline ends came to 13 bases. CDR3 sequence reads: CASSPEAVTKNIQYF. The CDR3 DNA is TGTGCCAGCAGCCCAGAGGCGGTTACCAAAAACATTCAGTACTTC.

The chain couples TRBV6-5 to TRBJ2-7; D possibly corresponds to TRBD1 (7 bases). Germline loops: CDR1 MNHEY, CDR2 SVGAGI. V shed 8 bases and J shed 2 bases, with 19 bases lying between them. The CDR3 spans 15 residues. Here the CDR3 reads CASPGVTGEAYEQYF. For the CDR3, the DNA is TGTGCCAGCCCCGGTGTTACAGGGGAGGCCTACGAGCAGTACTTC.

This clone was picked up a small number of times. CDR3 sequence reads: CASSTGTYAGETQYF. The CDR3 nucleotides read TGCGCCAGCAGCACGGGGACTTACGCGGGCGAGACCCAGTACTTC. This chain connects TRBV5-1 to TRBJ2-5, with D perhaps TRBD2 (6 bases). V gave up 4 bases and J gave up 5 bases, with 18 bases separating them. The germline gives CDR1 SGHRS, CDR2 YFSETQ. The CDR3 spans 15 residues.

This chain links TRBV29-1 with TRBJ2-2, with a possible D match to TRBD1 (6 bases). This CDR3 is built from 14 residues. The germline V gene has CDR1 SQVTM and CDR2 ANQGSEA. V shed 7 bases and J shed 4 bases, with 16 bases lying between them. The CDR3 sequence: CSARGPGATGELFF. CDR3 coding DNA: TGCAGCGCACGGGGCCCAGGGGCCACCGGGGAGCTGTTTTTT.

The V call is TRBV28, the J call TRBJ1-1, with D possibly matching TRBD1 (6 bases). The CDR3 contains 13 residues. Germline CDR1 MDHEN, CDR2 SYDVKM. The CDR3 here is CETEKGGNTEAFF. The CDR3 DNA is TGTGAAACCGAAAAAGGGGGGAACACTGAAGCTTTCTTT.